The 21 T cell receptor beta chains below come from one sample, sequenced in a study of PD-1 blockade in classical Hodgkin lymphoma. Libraries were prepared by immunoSEQ multiplex PCR; TCRdb keeps only in-frame clonotypes and omits some of them. The data show fewer than 20,000 clones, 78% seen once. The time point is: cycle 4 day 1 (C4D1), after 6 weeks of nivolumab. No patient escaped relapse after autologous stem cell transplantation, and brentuximab vedotin exposure varied. Thawed PBMCs were the source of CD4+ T cells, purified by magnetic negative selection. Sample: CD4+ T cells from blood, taken before the fourth cycle of nivolumab. The receptors were gathered from a human donor with classical Hodgkin lymphoma.

The chain recombines TRBV25-1 with TRBJ2-7; D not certain. Trimming removed 4 bases from V and 4 bases from J, with 2 bases in between. The germline gives CDR1 MGHDK, CDR2 SYGVNS. CDR3 length equals 10 residues. The CDR3 DNA follows: TGTGCCAGCAGTGGGTACGAGCAGTACTTC. Residues: CASSGYEQYF.

This CDR3 is CASSVGVVGNQPQHF. CDR3 bases: TGTGCCAGCAGCGTAGGGGTCGTGGGCAATCAGCCCCAGCATTTT. The chain links TRBV9 to TRBJ1-5, with D uncertain. Germline lookup yields CDR1 SGDLS and CDR2 YYNGEE. Deletions cut 0 bases from V and 2 bases from J, with 9 bases between. The CDR3 covers 15 residues.

CDR3 nucleotide sequence: TGCGCCAGCAGTGAGTCTGGGCCCCAGCATTTT. Translated, it gives CASSESGPQHF. V gene TRBV10-2 combines with J gene TRBJ1-5; D unclear. This CDR3 is 11 amino acids long. The V end was cut by 0 bases, the J end by 9 bases, with 3 bases between. CDR1 and CDR2 (germline): WSHSY, SAAADI.

The CDR3, as DNA: TGTGCCAGCAGCTCTGGGGGTTACAATGAGCAGTTCTTC. It codes for CASSSGGYNEQFF. The chain is built from TRBV11-3 and TRBJ2-1, with D perhaps TRBD1 or TRBD2 (5 bases each). In germline, CDR1 is SGHNT, CDR2 YENEEA. The CDR3 sequence is 13 residues long. V shed 4 bases and J shed 4 bases, with 8 bases lying between them.

This clone came up once. CDR3 protein: CASSSEGPYEQYF. DNA for the CDR3: TGTGCCAGCAGTTCGGAGGGCCCCTACGAGCAGTACTTC. The gene calls are TRBV27 and TRBJ2-7, with D perhaps TRBD2 (6 bases). V was clipped by 4 bases and J by 2 bases, with 9 bases between them. The length of the CDR3 is 13 residues. CDR1 is MNHEY and CDR2 is SMNVEV in the germline V gene (reference sequence).

The CDR3 spells CASGLVRGGELFF. As DNA, the CDR3 is TGTGCTAGTGGTTTGGTACGTGGCGGGGAGCTGTTTTTT. The V gene is TRBV12-5, the J gene TRBJ2-2, with D unresolved. The CDR3 loop spans 13 amino acids. Germline V CDR1 and CDR2: LGHNT, FRNRAP. Trimming shortened V by 0 bases and J by 7 bases, and 6 bases separated the two germline ends.

The CDR3 region is CASSIPTGGGEKLFF. In DNA, the CDR3 is TGTGCCAGCAGCATCCCGACAGGTGGAGGAGAAAAACTGTTTTTT. This rearrangement joins TRBV7-2 to TRBJ1-4; possible D gene TRBD1, 6 bases. Germline V lookup: CDR1 SGHTA, CDR2 FQGNSA. V was clipped by 5 bases and J by 8 bases, with 18 bases between them. CDR3 length: 15 residues.

CDR3 region: CASSPSGAGGVDTQYF. The CDR3 DNA follows: TGTGCCAGCAGCCCCTCTGGAGCGGGAGGGGTAGATACGCAGTATTTT. This chain connects TRBV7-9 to TRBJ2-3, with 10 bases lining up with TRBD2. There are 16 residues in the CDR3. Germline V lookup: CDR1 SEHNR, CDR2 FQNEAQ (reference sequence). Trimming cost V 5 bases and J 5 bases; bases outside gene matches: 10. The whole variable domain, filled in from reference TRBV7-9 and TRBJ2-3, reads DTGVSQNPRHKITKRGQNVTFRCDPISEHNRLYWYRQTLGQGPEFLTYFQNEAQLEKSRLLSDRFSAERPKGSFSTLEIQRTEQGDSAMYLCASSPSGAGGVDTQYFGPGTRLTVL.

The chain recombines TRBV5-4 with TRBJ2-1; 11 nucleotides match TRBD2. Trimming at V came to 3 bases and at J to 8 bases, leaving 10 bases not matched to a gene. CDR1 and CDR2 (germline): SGHNT, YYREEE (reference sequence). The CDR3 runs 16 residues. CDR3 DNA sequence: TGTGCCAGCAGCTCAGGGACTAGCGGAGCGGGGGATGAGCAGTTCTTC. It is translated as CASSSGTSGAGDEQFF.

V and J are TRBV5-1 and TRBJ2-1; D is perhaps TRBD2 (7 bases). Germline V lookup: CDR1 SGHRS, CDR2 YFSETQ. Trimming removed 4 bases from V and 12 bases from J, with 17 bases in between. This CDR3 has 13 amino acids. This CDR3 reads CASSAIVGGGQFF. The CDR3 DNA reads as TGCGCCAGCAGCGCCATAGTGGGAGGGGGGCAGTTCTTC.

The J gene is TRBJ2-7, the V gene TRBV19, with D tentatively TRBD1 (6 bases). Per the germline V gene, CDR1 is LNHDA and CDR2 is SQIVND (reference sequence). This CDR3 has 13 residues. The germline V and J ends were trimmed by 6 bases and 6 bases, with 15 bases remaining between them. CDR3 nucleotides: TGTGCCAGTAGACTGACAGGTGCGGGCGAGCAGTACTTC. Translating it yields CASRLTGAGEQYF.

The gene calls are TRBV6-1 and TRBJ2-7; TRBD2 might be the D (6 bases). The V gene lost 8 bases and the J gene lost 3 bases, with 11 bases spanning the gap. The CDR3 runs to 12 residues. Germline V gene data show CDR1 as MNHNS and CDR2 as SASEGT. CDR3 DNA sequence: TGTGCCAGCGGGCGGGATCACTACGAGCAGTACTTC. Protein sequence: CASGRDHYEQYF.

This clone was observed a single time. V and J are TRBV7-9 and TRBJ2-1, with TRBD2 matching 7 bases. Per germline, CDR1 SEHNR and CDR2 FQNEAQ (reference sequence). The CDR3 is 16 amino acids. After removal of 6 bases from V and 1 base from J, the junction contained 9 bases not matched to a gene. CDR3 amino acids: CASSPPTGGSYNEQFF. The CDR3 coding sequence is TGTGCCAGCAGTCCCCCTACGGGAGGATCCTACAATGAGCAGTTCTTC. Based on the CDR3 plus reference TRBV7-9 and TRBJ2-1, the full variable domain is DTGVSQNPRHKITKRGQNVTFRCDPISEHNRLYWYRQTLGQGPEFLTYFQNEAQLEKSRLLSDRFSAERPKGSFSTLEIQRTEQGDSAMYLCASSPPTGGSYNEQFFGPGTRLTVL.

The rearrangement uses TRBV5-4 and TRBJ2-3; 8 bases are a match to TRBD1. The trim removed 2 bases at V and 6 bases at J, leaving 8 bases unmatched. Germline V gives CDR1 SGHNT, CDR2 YYREEE (reference sequence). This CDR3 region has 15 residues. The CDR3 region is CASSFYRGNLDTQYF. Here the CDR3 DNA reads TGTGCCAGCAGCTTTTACAGGGGGAATCTGGATACGCAGTATTTT.

The chain links TRBV5-1 to TRBJ2-5, with TRBD1 identical over 10 bases. The junction had 8 bases not matched to a gene; V was cut back by 4 bases and J by 5 bases. The CDR3 runs to 15 residues. Germline lookup yields CDR1 SGHRS and CDR2 YFSETQ. This chain's CDR3 is CASSRATGGVETQYF. Written as DNA, the CDR3 is TGCGCCAGCAGCCGCGCGACAGGGGGCGTGGAGACCCAGTACTTC.

The chain has TRBV4-1 and TRBJ1-4, with D hard to call. The V end was cut by 0 bases, the J end by 8 bases, with 13 bases between. The germline V gene encodes CDR1 MGHRA and CDR2 YSYEKL. This CDR3 spans 15 amino acids. The CDR3 nucleotides are TGCGCCAGCAGCCAAGATCCCGGCGGAGGGGAAAAACTGTTTTTT. This encodes CASSQDPGGGEKLFF.

The chain uses TRBV19 and TRBJ2-6; tentatively, D is TRBD2 (7 bases). The CDR3 loop spans 17 amino acids. Per germline, CDR1 LNHDA and CDR2 SQIVND (reference sequence). Deletions cut 6 bases from V and 0 bases from J, with 15 bases between. For the CDR3, the DNA is TGTGCCAGTAGCCGGGGGGCGGTCAACTCTGGGGCCAACGTCCTGACTTTC. Translated: CASSRGAVNSGANVLTF.

V and J are TRBV29-1 and TRBJ1-1; D is unclear. The germline gives CDR1 SQVTM, CDR2 ANQGSEA. Between the trimmed V and J ends, which lost 4 bases and 8 bases, there was a span of 11 bases. The CDR3 spans 11 residues. The CDR3 loop reads CSVAEVTEAFF. The CDR3 bases are TGCAGCGTTGCGGAGGTAACCGAAGCTTTCTTT.

This clone was seen a handful of times. CDR3 nucleotides: TGTGCCAGCAGTTACTGGGACAGGGGGCAGAGTGGCTACACCTTC. This encodes CASSYWDRGQSGYTF. This chain joins TRBV6-5 and TRBJ1-2, with TRBD1 matching over 12 bases. The CDR3 covers 15 residues. Trimming removed 1 base from V and 7 bases from J; junction bases left unmatched: 4. In germline, CDR1 is MNHEY, CDR2 SVGAGI.

This clone has a handful of counts. The J gene is TRBJ2-5, the V gene TRBV5-6; no clear D. V lost 3 bases, J lost 5 bases, and 11 bases lay in between. Germline V gene sequence: CDR1 SGHDT, CDR2 YYEEEE. The CDR3 runs 13 residues. CDR3 DNA sequence: TGTGCCAGCAGCTCGTTGACACGGGAGACCCAGTACTTC. It translates to CASSSLTRETQYF.

The J gene is TRBJ2-7, the V gene TRBV7-9, with D unresolved. Trimming stripped 6 bases from V and 1 base from J, with 19 bases between. Germline assignment: CDR1 SEHNR and CDR2 FQNEAQ (reference sequence). The CDR3 has 16 amino acids. CDR3 sequence (DNA): TGTGCCAGCAGTTTATCACAAGAGCCGCGATCCTACGAGCAGTACTTC. This gives the protein CASSLSQEPRSYEQYF.